Each of the 20 T cell receptor beta chains below was sequenced from the same sample in a study of shared clonotypes between healthy human individuals. CD45RO-negative cells were positively selected for CCR7, leaving out terminally differentiated effector memory CD45RA+ cells. Sequencing was performed with immunoSEQ multiplex PCR; in TCRdb, only in-frame clones are kept and a portion is missing. The table shows roughly 600,000 clones, with nearly 98% occurring only once. The specimen sequenced was naive CD8+ T cells sorted from blood. All receptors derive from a young man in good health.

The chain carries TRBV28 and TRBJ2-7, with D maybe TRBD1 (6 bases). V gave up 3 bases and J gave up 6 bases, with 15 bases separating them. Germline CDR1 is MDHEN and CDR2 is SYDVKM. The CDR3 loop spans 14 amino acids. CDR3 DNA sequence: TGTGCCAGCAGTTTGGATAGGGGGTTAGGCGAGCAGTACTTC. Translation gives CASSLDRGLGEQYF.

The chain employs TRBV7-8 and TRBJ1-2; D unresolved. Trimming removed 4 bases at V and 4 bases at J, with 16 bases between. Germline V gene lookup returns CDR1 SGHVS and CDR2 FQNEAQ. This CDR3 spans 15 amino acids. CDR3 bases: TGTGCCAGCAGCTACCCGGGAGAGCGGCGCTATGGCTACACCTTC. Translating gives CASSYPGERRYGYTF.

The DNA of the CDR3 is TGTGCCAGTACAGGGGGCTTAGCGGCACGGGGGAATGAGCAGTTCTTC. Translating it yields CASTGGLAARGNEQFF. This sequence joins TRBV27 and TRBJ2-1; TRBD1 agrees at 9 bases. V was pared by 9 bases and J by 7 bases, with 16 bases of the junction left unmatched. Germline V gene data show CDR1 as MNHEY and CDR2 as SMNVEV (reference sequence). The length of the CDR3 is 16 residues.

The V call is TRBV11-2, the J call TRBJ2-7; possibly TRBD1 for D (6 bases). The CDR3 consists of 19 residues. Per germline, CDR1 SGHAT and CDR2 FQNNGV. V was trimmed by 0 bases and J by 0 bases, leaving 21 bases between them. CDR3: CASSLDSWGQGADSYEQYF. DNA for the CDR3: TGTGCCAGCAGCTTAGATTCCTGGGGGCAGGGCGCGGACTCCTACGAGCAGTACTTC.

The chain recombines TRBV18 with TRBJ2-5, with a tentative D call TRBD2 (5 bases). This CDR3 spans 13 amino acids. Per germline, CDR1 KGHSH and CDR2 LQKENI. The V end was cut by 2 bases, the J end by 12 bases, with 16 bases between. This chain's CDR3 is CASSPGSHEGKYF. In nucleotides, the CDR3 is TGTGCCAGCTCACCAGGGTCCCATGAGGGCAAGTACTTC.

V and J are TRBV29-1 and TRBJ2-1, with D unclear. The CDR3 extends over 17 amino acids. Trimming removed 1 base from V and 0 bases from J, with 16 bases in between. Germline V gives CDR1 SQVTM, CDR2 ANQGSEA. The CDR3 bases are TGCAGCGTTGAAGGGTGGGGAATCCGGAGCTCCTACAATGAGCAGTTCTTC. It specifies CSVEGWGIRSSYNEQFF.

The chain joins TRBV27 to TRBJ2-1; unclear D gene. CDR1 is MNHEY, CDR2 SMNVEV, per germline (reference sequence). This CDR3 region has 13 residues. Trimming took 3 bases from V and 10 from J, leaving 13 bases between them. In DNA form, the CDR3 reads TGTGCCAGCAGTTTGGTGTTCAAGCACGAGCAGTTCTTC. Protein product: CASSLVFKHEQFF.

The chain joins TRBV29-1 to TRBJ2-1, with TRBD1 as a possible D gene (6 bases). Germline loops: CDR1 SQVTM, CDR2 ANQGSEA. With 4 bases removed from V and 1 base from J, the gap between germline ends came to 14 bases. The CDR3 runs to 15 residues. The CDR3 region is CSVAPWDTSYNEQFF. In DNA, the CDR3 is TGCAGCGTTGCGCCTTGGGACACATCCTACAATGAGCAGTTCTTC.

The chain couples TRBV27 to TRBJ2-1, with TRBD2 identical over 15 bases. The V segment lost 4 bases and the J segment 9 bases; nucleotides outside the gene matches: 1. CDR1 and CDR2 from the germline V gene are MNHEY and SMNVEV (reference sequence). CDR3 length: 14 amino acids. CDR3 region: CASSWGLAGGEQFF. For the CDR3, the DNA is TGTGCCAGCAGTTGGGGACTAGCGGGAGGTGAGCAGTTCTTC.

The genes are TRBV7-9 and TRBJ2-5, with 9 bases identical to TRBD1. CDR1 SEHNR and CDR2 FQNEAQ come from the germline V gene (reference sequence). The junction had 8 bases not matched to a gene; V was cut back by 4 bases and J by 2 bases. The CDR3 extends over 16 amino acids. The CDR3, as DNA: TGTGCCAGCAGCTCCAATCCCGGGACAGGGCAAGAGACCCAGTACTTC. Translated, it gives CASSSNPGTGQETQYF.

The V gene is TRBV29-1, the J gene TRBJ2-7; 10 bases match TRBD2. The trim removed 0 bases at V and 0 bases at J, leaving 8 bases unmatched. Germline assignment: CDR1 SQVTM and CDR2 ANQGSEA. This CDR3 spans 17 amino acids. CDR3 amino acids: CSVEEASGSSPSYEQYF. The CDR3 DNA is TGCAGCGTTGAAGAGGCTAGCGGGAGTTCCCCCTCCTACGAGCAGTACTTC.

The CDR3 nucleotides are TGTGCCAGCAGAGGGCGGTACAATGAGCAGTTCTTC. This gives the protein CASRGRYNEQFF. The chain uses TRBV25-1 and TRBJ2-1; the D is unclear. The V and J ends lost 6 bases and 4 bases respectively, with 7 bases between them. CDR3 length: 12 amino acids. The germline V gene encodes CDR1 MGHDK and CDR2 SYGVNS.

This chain connects TRBV27 to TRBJ2-7; 11 positions match TRBD2. Germline V gene lookup returns CDR1 MNHEY and CDR2 SMNVEV (reference sequence). This CDR3 has 15 residues. The junction had 4 bases not matched to a gene; V was cut back by 5 bases and J by 1 base. This chain's CDR3 is CASSLLAGESYEQYF. The DNA of the CDR3 is TGTGCCAGCAGTCTACTAGCGGGAGAATCCTACGAGCAGTACTTC.

This sequence joins TRBV7-2 and TRBJ1-6; no definite D call. Germline assignment: CDR1 SGHTA and CDR2 FQGNSA. Trimming took off 1 base at V and 3 bases at J, with 10 bases between the two ends. This CDR3 contains 16 residues. CDR3 nucleotide sequence: TGTGCCAGCAGCTTAGGGTCAGGATTCTATAATTCACCCCTCCACTTT. Amino acids: CASSLGSGFYNSPLHF.

The chain uses TRBV18 and TRBJ2-1; perhaps TRBD2 as D (5 bases). CDR3 length equals 15 residues. CDR1 is KGHSH, CDR2 LQKENI, per germline. V lost 5 bases and J 1 base, leaving 12 bases between the germline ends. In DNA form, the CDR3 reads TGTGCCAGCTCAAAGCTAGAGGGTTCCTACAATGAGCAGTTCTTC. It codes for CASSKLEGSYNEQFF.

The V gene is TRBV6-1, the J gene TRBJ2-7; D gene ambiguous. This CDR3 is built from 17 residues. Trimming left V 0 bases short and J 3 bases short, with 18 bases between. Germline CDR1 and CDR2: MNHNS and SASEGT. The CDR3 here is CASSEAPMAAMIYEQYF. The CDR3 nucleotides are TGTGCCAGCAGTGAAGCGCCCATGGCAGCTATGATCTACGAGCAGTACTTC.

V is TRBV9 and J is TRBJ2-7, with 10 bases aligning to TRBD2. V was clipped by 0 bases and J by 3 bases; unmatched bases: 12. Germline lookup yields CDR1 SGDLS and CDR2 YYNGEE. CDR3 length equals 18 residues. The CDR3 DNA reads TGTGCCAGCAGCGTAGGTGCCCCTAGCGGGAGTCGGGGCTACGAGCAGTACTTC. This translates into CASSVGAPSGSRGYEQYF.

V and J are TRBV30 and TRBJ2-7; D possibly matches TRBD1 or TRBD2 (5 bases each). Trimming removed 1 base at V and 3 bases at J, with 10 bases between. Germline V gives CDR1 GTSNPN, CDR2 SVGIG (reference sequence). CDR3 length: 13 amino acids. CDR3 bases: TGTGCCTGGAGTGGGGGGAGCCACTACGAGCAGTACTTC. Translation: CAWSGGSHYEQYF.

The rearrangement links TRBV11-3 to TRBJ2-1, with TRBD2 matching 9 bases. The trim removed 1 base at V and 3 bases at J, leaving 4 bases unmatched. Germline-derived CDR1 and CDR2 are SGHNT and YENEEA. The CDR3 totals 16 residues. CDR3 DNA: TGTGCCAGCAGCTTAGTTGCTAGCGGGGTCTACAATGAGCAGTTCTTC. Translation: CASSLVASGVYNEQFF.

As DNA, the CDR3 is TGTGCCAGCACCAACCAGGGGAAATACTACGAGCAGTACTTC. Protein product: CASTNQGKYYEQYF. The chain couples TRBV21-1 to TRBJ2-7; TRBD1, the table's D call, was not compared with the DNA. TRBV21-1 is recorded as a pseudogene. The CDR3 length is 14 residues.